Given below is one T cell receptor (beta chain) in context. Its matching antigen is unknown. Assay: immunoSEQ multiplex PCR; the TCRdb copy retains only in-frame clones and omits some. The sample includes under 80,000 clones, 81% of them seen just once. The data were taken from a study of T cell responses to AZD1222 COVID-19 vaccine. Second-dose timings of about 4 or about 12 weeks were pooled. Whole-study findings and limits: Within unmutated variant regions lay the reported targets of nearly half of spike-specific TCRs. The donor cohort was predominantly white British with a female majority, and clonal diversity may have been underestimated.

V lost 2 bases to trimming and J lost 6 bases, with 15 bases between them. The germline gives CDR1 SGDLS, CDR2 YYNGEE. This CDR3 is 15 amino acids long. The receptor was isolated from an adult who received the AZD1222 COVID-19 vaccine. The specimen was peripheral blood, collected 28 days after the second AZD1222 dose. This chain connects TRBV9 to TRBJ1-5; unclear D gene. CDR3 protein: CASSVGSVEGQPQHF. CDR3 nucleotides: TGTGCCAGCAGCGTCGGATCTGTAGAAGGTCAGCCCCAGCATTTT. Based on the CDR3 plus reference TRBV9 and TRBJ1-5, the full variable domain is DSGVTQTPKHLITATGQRVTLRCSPRSGDLSVYWYQQSLDQGLQFLIQYYNGEERAKGNILERFSAQQFPDLHSELNLSSLELGDSALYFCASSVGSVEGQPQHFGDGTRLSIL.